These T cell receptor beta chains were read from a single sample in a study of shared clonotypes between healthy human individuals. TCRdb keeps only in-frame clones here, not all; method: immunoSEQ multiplex PCR. This table holds roughly 700,000 clones, about 92% found once. Material for sequencing was memory CD8+ T cells from PBMCs. All receptors derive from a man aged 18-30 years in good health. Some clones in this sample may be carry-over from other donors' samples. CDR3s leave out the opening cysteine and the closing phenylalanine or tryptophan. D genes are given only for firm matches.

j_gene: TRBJ2-7
d_gene: TRBD2
v_gene: TRBV28
CDR3aa: ASSVLAGVSEQY

j_gene: TRBJ1-4
d_gene: .
v_gene: TRBV5-1
CDR3aa: ASPHPIQSRGTNEKLF

j_gene: TRBJ2-5
d_gene: .
v_gene: TRBV13
CDR3aa: ASSAYAGARETQY

j_gene: TRBJ2-5
d_gene: TRBD1
v_gene: TRBV18
CDR3aa: ASSPSSPGQVVQETQY

j_gene: TRBJ2-7
d_gene: TRBD2
v_gene: TRBV5-1
CDR3aa: ASSSPRTSGYEQY

j_gene: TRBJ2-2
d_gene: TRBD1
v_gene: TRBV7-9
CDR3aa: ASSYTGGPDNTGELF

j_gene: TRBJ2-3
d_gene: .
v_gene: TRBV4-3
CDR3aa: ASSQDRGWGTDTQY

j_gene: TRBJ2-1
d_gene: .
v_gene: TRBV13
CDR3aa: ASSPVNPGDTEQF

j_gene: TRBJ2-5
d_gene: TRBD2
v_gene: TRBV18
CDR3aa: ASSPFPGGETQY

j_gene: TRBJ2-1
d_gene: TRBD1
v_gene: TRBV7-9
CDR3aa: ASSLLTGSHNEQF

j_gene: TRBJ2-3
d_gene: .
v_gene: TRBV7-3
CDR3aa: ASSNRDGEDTQY

j_gene: TRBJ1-5
d_gene: .
v_gene: TRBV5-6
CDR3aa: ASSQEGVFNQPQH

j_gene: TRBJ1-5
d_gene: .
v_gene: TRBV5-1
CDR3aa: ASSPSLGFNQPQH

j_gene: TRBJ2-7
d_gene: .
v_gene: TRBV28
CDR3aa: ASRPGETAIDYEQY